These 28 T cell receptor beta chains came from one sample sequenced in a study of T cell responses to AZD1222 COVID-19 vaccine. Produced via immunoSEQ multiplex PCR; TCRdb's table is partial and in-frame only. The data hold 140,000 to 150,000 clones, with 92% observed a single time. The specimen comprised peripheral blood, sampled 28 days after the second AZD1222 dose. The receptors stem from an adult who received the AZD1222 COVID-19 vaccine.

This chain connects TRBV28 to TRBJ1-5; D perhaps matches TRBD1 (6 bases). The CDR3 is made up of 11 amino acids. Looked up from germline, CDR1 is MDHEN and CDR2 is SYDVKM. Trimming took off 6 bases at V and 10 bases at J, with 10 bases between the two ends. DNA for the CDR3: TGTGCCAGCAGAGGGGGGGGACCCCAGCATTTT. This gives the protein CASRGGGPQHF.

The chain carries TRBV9 and TRBJ2-2, with TRBD2 matching 11 bases. Germline V lookup: CDR1 SGDLS, CDR2 YYNGEE. J was trimmed by 3 bases and V by 0 bases; bases with no gene match: 7. CDR3 length: 18 amino acids. CDR3 nucleotides: TGTGCCAGCAGCGTAGCTCCTAGCGGGGGGCCGTACACCGGGGAGCTGTTTTTT. It encodes CASSVAPSGGPYTGELFF.

In nucleotides, the CDR3 is TGCAGCGTTGAAGGGGGGGACAGGTCTGGAACATACTCTGGGGCCAACGTCCTGACTTTC. Translation gives CSVEGGDRSGTYSGANVLTF. This chain links TRBV29-1 with TRBJ2-6; 8 bases match TRBD1. Germline lookup yields CDR1 SQVTM and CDR2 ANQGSEA. The CDR3 contains 20 residues. The ends lost 1 base at V and 0 bases at J; junction bases unmatched: 14.

The J gene is TRBJ2-1, the V gene TRBV6-2 or TRBV6-3, with TRBD2 matching 13 bases. Losses at the gene ends were 5 bases for V and 7 bases for J; bases not matched to a gene: 5. CDR1 MNHEY and CDR2 SVGEGT come from the germline V gene. This CDR3 has 15 amino acids. The CDR3 sequence: CASSQLAGGPNEQFF. DNA for the CDR3: TGTGCCAGCAGTCAACTAGCGGGGGGGCCGAATGAGCAGTTCTTC.

The chain joins TRBV2 to TRBJ2-7; D may be TRBD2 (6 bases). The CDR3 has 14 amino acids. The V end was cut by 1 base, the J end by 3 bases, with 10 bases between. CDR1 is SNHLY and CDR2 is FYNNEI in the germline V gene. CDR3 nucleotide sequence: TGTGCCAGCAGTGAAGGCGGAGGGAACTACGAGCAGTACTTC. Amino acids: CASSEGGGNYEQYF.

This rearrangement joins TRBV4-2 to TRBJ2-1; D is unclear. The CDR3 runs 12 residues. CDR1 is LGHNA, CDR2 YNFKEQ, per germline. V lost 4 bases, J lost 0 bases, and 1 base lay in between. The DNA for the CDR3 is TGTGCCAGCAGCCTCTCCTACAATGAGCAGTTCTTC. Translation: CASSLSYNEQFF.

The V call is TRBV6-2 or TRBV6-3, the J call TRBJ1-1, with no clear D. Germline lookup yields CDR1 MNHEY and CDR2 SVGEGT. V was pared by 6 bases and J by 4 bases, with 15 bases between. CDR3 length: 14 amino acids. CDR3 in DNA: TGTGCCAGCAGCCATCCCCGCCAGTCCACTGAAGCTTTCTTT. Protein: CASSHPRQSTEAFF.

V gene TRBV11-2 combines with J gene TRBJ2-5; D call uncertain. Trimming shortened V by 3 bases and J by 3 bases, and 2 bases separated the two germline ends. Germline assignment: CDR1 SGHAT and CDR2 FQNNGV. The CDR3 loop spans 11 amino acids. The CDR3 bases are TGTGCCAGCAGCTTGAAAGAGACCCAGTACTTC. The encoded protein is CASSLKETQYF.

The chain links TRBV28 to TRBJ2-5; a possible D gene is TRBD2 (5 bases). Looked up from germline, CDR1 is MDHEN and CDR2 is SYDVKM. V was pared by 3 bases and J by 7 bases, with 12 bases between. This CDR3 is built from 13 residues. CDR3 bases: TGTGCCAGCAGTTTGGGGTACGAGGGGACCCAGTACTTC. It codes for CASSLGYEGTQYF.

The V call is TRBV3-1 (or the pseudogene TRBV3-2), the J call TRBJ2-3; D could derive from TRBD1 or TRBD2 (6 bases each). The CDR3 runs 14 residues. Germline V gene lookup returns CDR1 LGHDT and CDR2 YNNKEL (reference sequence). Trimming stripped 2 bases from V and 4 bases from J, with 10 bases between. CDR3 nucleotides: TGTGCCAGCAGCCAAAAGGAGGGGGCAGATACGCAGTATTTT. Its protein is CASSQKEGADTQYF.

The chain employs TRBV4-2 and TRBJ2-7; D gene unclear. In germline, CDR1 is LGHNA, CDR2 YNFKEQ. The V gene lost 0 bases and the J gene lost 3 bases, with 6 bases spanning the gap. CDR3 length: 13 amino acids. CDR3 loop: CASSQDPNYEQYF. Written as DNA, the CDR3 is TGTGCCAGCAGCCAAGATCCCAACTACGAGCAGTACTTC.

The chain is built from TRBV6-6 and TRBJ1-1; 8 nucleotides align to TRBD1. CDR1 is MNHNY and CDR2 is SVGAGI in the germline V gene (reference sequence). This CDR3 comprises 13 residues. V was clipped by 6 bases and J by 5 bases; unmatched bases: 5. The CDR3 sequence is CASRTGGGTEAFF. The CDR3, as DNA: TGTGCCAGCAGAACAGGGGGGGGGACTGAAGCTTTCTTT.

Only one count was recorded for this clone. V gene TRBV27 combines with J gene TRBJ2-2; D gene unclear. The length of the CDR3 is 14 residues. Looked up from germline, CDR1 is MNHEY and CDR2 is SMNVEV (reference sequence). Trimming took 3 bases from V and 4 from J, leaving 9 bases between them. The CDR3 DNA reads TGTGCCAGCAGTTTTGGGATGGGCACCGGGGAGCTGTTTTTT. Its protein is CASSFGMGTGELFF.

This rearrangement joins TRBV4-2 to TRBJ1-4; 8 positions match TRBD1. CDR1 and CDR2 (germline): LGHNA, YNFKEQ. Trimming at V came to 1 base and at J to 6 bases, leaving 7 bases not matched to a gene. This CDR3 has 16 amino acids. This CDR3 reads CASSQVWTGTDEKLFF. The CDR3 coding sequence is TGTGCCAGCAGCCAAGTGTGGACAGGGACGGATGAAAAACTGTTTTTT.

About this clone: One junction end disagrees with the germline gene, perhaps due to a read error. J is TRBJ2-1 and V is TRBV7-7; no clear D gene. The CDR3 sequence is 15 residues long. Germline V lookup: CDR1 SSHAT, CDR2 FNYEAQ (reference sequence). CDR3 amino acids: CASSLEIGSYNEQFF. In nucleotides, the CDR3 is TGTGCTAGCAGCTTAGAAATAGGGTCCTACAATGAGCAGTTCTTC. The full variable domain, its missing parts supplied by reference TRBV7-7 and TRBJ2-1, is GAGVSQSPRYKVTKRGQDVTLRCDPISSHATLYWYQQALGQGPEFLTYFNYEAQPDKSGLPSDRFSAERPEGSISTLTIQRTEQRDSAMYRCASSLEIGSYNEQFFGPGTRLTVL.

The chain couples TRBV19 to TRBJ2-2; no firm D call. The CDR3 covers 14 residues. CDR1 LNHDA and CDR2 SQIVND come from the germline V gene (reference sequence). V dropped 6 bases and J dropped 0 bases, with 8 bases sitting between them. CDR3 sequence reads: CASRSGANTGELFF. CDR3 DNA: TGTGCCAGTAGGTCGGGCGCGAACACCGGGGAGCTGTTTTTT. The full variable domain, in which reference TRBV19 and TRBJ2-2 provide the parts outside the CDR3, is DGGITQSPKYLFRKEGQNVTLSCEQNLNHDAMYWYRQDPGQGLRLIYYSQIVNDFQKGDIAEGYSVSREKKESFPLTVTSAQKNPTAFYLCASRSGANTGELFFGEGSRLTVL.

This chain joins TRBV10-3 and TRBJ2-5; TRBD1 agrees at 7 bases. V lost 10 bases and J lost 3; bases outside the gene matches: 11. Germline-derived CDR1 and CDR2 are ENHRY and SYGVKD. The length of the CDR3 is 14 residues. For the CDR3, the DNA is TGTGCCACTCGGACAGGCTCCGGAGAAGAGACCCAGTACTTC. It yields the protein CATRTGSGEETQYF.

The V gene is TRBV5-5, the J gene TRBJ2-4, with D hard to call. The CDR3 is 14 amino acids. CDR1 and CDR2 (germline): SGHKS, YYEKEE (reference sequence). V was clipped by 3 bases and J by 3 bases, with 10 bases between them. CDR3 loop: CASSSDIGKNIQYF. For the CDR3, the DNA is TGTGCCAGCAGCTCAGACATCGGCAAAAACATTCAGTACTTC.

This chain uses TRBV11-2 with TRBJ2-7; D is unclear. Per germline, CDR1 SGHAT and CDR2 FQNNGV. The CDR3 runs 12 residues. Between the trimmed V and J ends, which lost 5 bases and 0 bases, there was a span of 5 bases. The CDR3 nucleotides read TGTGCCAGCAGCCTTCTCTCCTACGAGCAGTACTTC. Translating gives CASSLLSYEQYF. The complete variable domain, with remaining parts taken from reference TRBV11-2 and TRBJ2-7, reads EAGVAQSPRYKIIEKRQSVAFWCNPISGHATLYWYQQILGQGPKLLIQFQNNGVVDDSQLPKDRFSAERLKGVDSTLKIQPAKLEDSAVYLCASSLLSYEQYFGPGTRLTVT.

This clone was picked up one time. The J gene is TRBJ1-6, the V gene TRBV28, with a tentative D call TRBD1 (5 bases). Germline-derived CDR1 and CDR2 are MDHEN and SYDVKM. Between the trimmed V and J ends, which lost 5 bases and 5 bases, there was a span of 10 bases. The CDR3 runs to 14 residues. The CDR3: CASSKGYHNSPLHF. DNA for the CDR3: TGTGCCAGCAGTAAGGGGTACCATAATTCACCCCTCCACTTT.

The chain combines TRBV4-1 with TRBJ2-2; tentatively, D is TRBD2 (5 bases). The V gene's germline CDR1 is MGHRA and CDR2 YSYEKL. This CDR3 has 13 amino acids. The ends were cut back, 1 base at V and 5 bases at J, with 5 bases in the middle. The CDR3 reads CASSQVATGELFF. DNA for the CDR3: TGCGCCAGCAGCCAAGTAGCGACCGGGGAGCTGTTTTTT.

V and J are TRBV10-2 and TRBJ2-7, with 7 bases lining up with TRBD1. The ends lost 6 bases at V and 0 bases at J; junction bases unmatched: 5. CDR3 length equals 14 residues. CDR1 and CDR2 (germline): WSHSY, SAAADI. CDR3 DNA: TGCGCCAGCAGGGGCAGGGGGACCTCCTACGAGCAGTACTTC. Translated: CASRGRGTSYEQYF.

The chain recombines TRBV18 with TRBJ1-6; tentatively, D is TRBD1 (6 bases). The ends were cut back, 5 bases at V and 2 bases at J, with 16 bases in the middle. The CDR3 has 17 residues. The germline V gene has CDR1 KGHSH and CDR2 LQKENI. The CDR3 DNA reads as TGTGCCAGCTCAACCTCGGGGGGCGAAACCTATAATTCACCCCTCCACTTT. Protein: CASSTSGGETYNSPLHF.

The chain links TRBV3-1 (or the pseudogene TRBV3-2) to TRBJ2-5; 7 nucleotides line up with TRBD1. CDR3 length equals 14 residues. Looked up from germline, CDR1 is LGHDT and CDR2 is YNNKEL (reference sequence). J was trimmed by 4 bases and V by 1 base; bases with no gene match: 3. CDR3 sequence reads: CASSQAWDRETQYF. CDR3 sequence (DNA): TGTGCCAGCAGCCAAGCGTGGGACAGAGAGACCCAGTACTTC.

This rearrangement joins TRBV5-4 to TRBJ1-5; 9 nucleotides agree with TRBD1. The J segment lost 4 bases and the V segment lost 3 bases, leaving 5 bases of the junction unmatched. The germline CDR1 and CDR2 sequences are SGHNT and YYREEE (reference sequence). The CDR3 extends over 15 amino acids. CDR3 sequence: CASSSGQGNNQPQHF. CDR3 bases: TGTGCCAGCAGCTCGGGACAGGGCAATAATCAGCCCCAGCATTTT.

The chain employs TRBV7-9 and TRBJ1-4; 7 bases map to TRBD1. V shed 9 bases and J 8 bases; nucleotides not matched to a gene: 12. CDR1 is SEHNR, CDR2 FQNEAQ, per germline (reference sequence). The CDR3 loop spans 14 amino acids. In DNA, the CDR3 is TGTGCCAGTTCCGAAGGGGGCGAATGGGAAAAACTGTTTTTT. As protein: CASSEGGEWEKLFF. The whole variable domain, remainder taken from reference TRBV7-9 and TRBJ1-4, is DTGVSQNPRHKITKRGQNVTFRCDPISEHNRLYWYRQTLGQGPEFLTYFQNEAQLEKSRLLSDRFSAERPKGSFSTLEIQRTEQGDSAMYLCASSEGGEWEKLFFGSGTQLSVL.

V gene TRBV7-6 combines with J gene TRBJ1-6; tentatively, D is TRBD1 (5 bases). Germline V CDR1 and CDR2: SGHVS, FNYEAQ. Deletions cut 0 bases from V and 10 bases from J, with 13 bases between. This CDR3 has 15 amino acids. CDR3 protein: CASSLAQGRQSPLHF. The CDR3 DNA reads TGTGCCAGCAGCTTAGCGCAGGGCCGCCAGTCACCCCTCCACTTT. The full variable domain, completed using reference TRBV7-6 and TRBJ1-6, is GAGVSQSPRYKVTKRGQDVALRCDPISGHVSLYWYRQALGQGPEFLTYFNYEAQQDKSGLPNDRFSAERPEGSISTLTIQRTEQRDSAMYRCASSLAQGRQSPLHFGNGTRLTVT.

V gene TRBV4-3 combines with J gene TRBJ1-1, with D uncertain. The CDR3 extends over 14 amino acids. Germline V CDR1 and CDR2: LGHNA, YSLEER. V lost 1 base and J 2 bases, leaving 8 bases between the germline ends. CDR3 amino acids: CASSQGVANTEAFF. The CDR3 nucleotides are TGCGCCAGCAGCCAAGGAGTGGCAAACACTGAAGCTTTCTTT.